This entry is about one T cell receptor beta chain. The data are from a study of blood T cell repertoires in COVID-19. Looking at the study overall: Italy, Spain and the United States were the sources of the convalescent and acute COVID-19 samples. Sources were T cells, B-cell-depleted T cells, or PBMCs; the material itself was cDNA or gDNA.

CDR3 length equals 14 residues. Germline loops: CDR1 MNHEY, CDR2 SVGAGI. Trimming took off 6 bases at V and 1 base at J, with 12 bases between the two ends. Original processing notes: For nucleated cells, counts were estimated from reference gene primer amplification. Sequenced by immunoSEQ multiplex PCR; TCRdb stores in-frame clones only, minus some. V, J and clone size are those of that table, while D and trimming were read from the DNA. The table has about 140,000 clones, roughly nine tenths seen once. The chain couples TRBV6-5 to TRBJ1-2; D is unresolved. This clonotype was obtained from a human donor in a cohort sampled during active COVID-19. The sample was peripheral blood. The CDR3 region is CASSNRRFNYGYTF. CDR3 DNA sequence: TGTGCCAGCAGCAACCGGCGGTTTAACTATGGCTACACCTTC.